Following are 16 T cell receptor beta chains from one sample sequenced in a study of T cells in Graves' hyperthyroidism and ophthalmopathy. TCR beta CDR3 regions were amplified from RNA transcripts. Primed by the HTBI set, a first-round RT-PCR was run on the TCR CDR3. TCRdb reprocessed the multiplex PCR reads with MiXCR, giving one entry per CDR3 protein. The sample consists of some 490,000 distinct CDR3 sequences, roughly 22% of them appearing once. The specimen sequenced was blood. The receptors derive from a woman between 65 and 79 years old with Graves' ophthalmopathy.

This sequence joins TRBV19 and TRBJ1-6, with D uncertain. V was shortened by 3 bases and J by 6 bases, with 9 bases between the two germline ends. This CDR3 has 14 residues. The germline V gene encodes CDR1 LNHDA and CDR2 SQIVND (reference sequence). The CDR3 loop is CASSMARINSPLHF. The DNA of the CDR3 is TGTGCCAGTAGTATGGCCAGGATTAATTCACCCCTCCACTTT. Complete variable domain (other parts from reference TRBV19 and TRBJ1-6): DGGITQSPKYLFRKEGQNVTLSCEQNLNHDAMYWYRQDPGQGLRLIYYSQIVNDFQKGDIAEGYSVSREKKESFPLTVTSAQKNPTAFYLCASSMARINSPLHFGNGTRLTVT.

This clonotype was detected ten times or more. CDR3 in amino acids: CASRGTGSTEAFF. The DNA for the CDR3 is TGTGCCAGCAGAGGGACAGGCAGCACTGAAGCTTTCTTT. V gene TRBV28 combines with J gene TRBJ1-1, with 8 nucleotides matching TRBD1. In germline, CDR1 is MDHEN, CDR2 SYDVKM. The V and J ends lost 6 bases and 4 bases, in that order; junction bases with no gene match: 4. The CDR3 is 13 residues long.

V is TRBV4-2 and J is TRBJ2-1; 9 nucleotides line up with TRBD1. The CDR3 has 21 residues. V shed 2 bases, J shed 0 bases, and the junction held 17 bases outside the gene matches. Germline V CDR1 and CDR2: LGHNA, YNFKEQ. The CDR3 DNA reads TGTGCCAGCAGCCAATACCTCGAGGGACAGGGAGCCCTGAGCTCCTACAATGAGCAGTTCTTC. Protein product: CASSQYLEGQGALSSYNEQFF.

V gene TRBV2 combines with J gene TRBJ2-7; 7 positions match TRBD1. The CDR3 extends over 14 amino acids. Losses at the gene ends were 8 bases for V and 4 bases for J; bases not matched to a gene: 11. Germline loops: CDR1 SNHLY, CDR2 FYNNEI. In DNA, the CDR3 is TGTGCCAGCGCTTACGACAGGGTCGAGTACGAGCAGTACTTC. Translating gives CASAYDRVEYEQYF. Looking up the rest from reference TRBV2 and TRBJ2-7 gives the full variable domain: EPEVTQTPSHQVTQMGQEVILRCVPISNHLYFYWYRQILGQKVEFLVSFYNNEISEKSEIFDDQFSVERPDGSNFTLKIRSTKLEDSAMYFCASAYDRVEYEQYFGPGTRLTVT.

The chain employs TRBV7-9 and TRBJ2-1, with D tentatively TRBD1 or TRBD2 (5 bases each). The CDR3 has 17 amino acids. The germline V gene has CDR1 SEHNR and CDR2 FQNEAQ (reference sequence). With 3 bases removed from V and 2 bases from J, the gap between germline ends came to 17 bases. The CDR3, as DNA: TGTGCCAGCAGCTTTAACACTAGACCGGGACCCTACAATGAGCAGTTCTTC. It codes for CASSFNTRPGPYNEQFF.

This clonotype was seen a few times. The chain carries TRBV19 and TRBJ1-1; D unclear. V lost 5 bases and J 5 bases, leaving 12 bases between the germline ends. The CDR3 has 13 residues. Germline lookup yields CDR1 LNHDA and CDR2 SQIVND (reference sequence). CDR3 nucleotide sequence: TGTGCCAGTAGTGGTAGAGGCGGAACTGAAGCTTTCTTT. This gives the protein CASSGRGGTEAFF.

This rearrangement joins TRBV6-1 to TRBJ1-2, with TRBD1 matching over 11 bases. The junction had 6 bases not matched to a gene; V was cut back by 6 bases and J by 6 bases. The CDR3 totals 14 residues. In germline, CDR1 is MNHNS, CDR2 SASEGT. CDR3 sequence: CASRTGQGVHGYTF. CDR3 nucleotides: TGTGCCAGCAGAACGGGACAGGGGGTTCATGGCTACACCTTC.

This clonotype was seen many times. The CDR3 here is CASRAGLSDGGYTF. The CDR3 bases are TGTGCCAGCAGGGCGGGACTCTCGGACGGTGGCTACACCTTC. The chain has TRBV12-3 or TRBV12-4 and TRBJ1-2; weak D call: TRBD1 (5 bases). V was trimmed by 6 bases and J by 7 bases, leaving 18 bases between them. This CDR3 has 14 amino acids.

This clonotype was counted many times. The rearrangement joins TRBV11-2 to TRBJ2-1; TRBD2 agrees at 7 bases. The CDR3 runs to 13 residues. Unmatched junction bases numbered 10, after V lost 5 bases and J lost 12 bases. CDR1 is SGHAT and CDR2 is FQNNGV in the germline V gene. The CDR3 DNA is TGTGCCAGCAGCCCCCCGACTAGCCTCTGGCAGTTCTTC. The encoded protein is CASSPPTSLWQFF.

The chain couples TRBV20-1 to TRBJ1-2, with TRBD1 identical over 7 bases. V lost 4 bases and J lost 4; bases outside the gene matches: 15. Germline V gene sequence: CDR1 DFQATT, CDR2 SNEGSKA (reference sequence). The CDR3 has 16 residues. CDR3 in amino acids: CSATSGTAPFGYGYTF. The DNA of the CDR3 is TGCAGTGCTACATCCGGGACAGCTCCGTTCGGCTATGGCTACACCTTC.

This clonotype was seen a few times. The chain has TRBV5-6 and TRBJ2-7; D unclear. The V end lost 4 bases, the J end lost 5 bases, and 10 bases lay between the germline ends. Germline CDR1 SGHDT, CDR2 YYEEEE. There are 12 residues in the CDR3. The CDR3 loop is CASSPSTDEQYF. The CDR3 bases are TGTGCCAGCAGCCCCTCTACAGACGAGCAGTACTTC.

The gene calls are TRBV4-1 and TRBJ2-4; 8 bases align to TRBD2. The CDR3 is 14 amino acids. The germline CDR1 and CDR2 sequences are MGHRA and YSYEKL. V shed 2 bases and J 8 bases; nucleotides not matched to a gene: 5. CDR3 sequence: CASSQKPGGDIQYF. The CDR3 DNA reads as TGCGCCAGCAGCCAAAAACCGGGGGGGGACATTCAGTACTTC.

In the case of this clonotype: Being one base from a much bigger clone, this may be a read error. The chain joins TRBV28 to TRBJ2-3, with 11 bases fitting TRBD1. In germline, CDR1 is MDHEN, CDR2 SYDVKM. The trim removed 4 bases at V and 8 bases at J, leaving 8 bases unmatched. The CDR3 consists of 15 residues. The DNA for the CDR3 is TGTGCCAGCAGTTCTCCGGGACAGGGGGTCGGTACGCAGTATTTT. Translated: CASSSPGQGVGTQYF.

This clonotype was counted between two and nine times. The V call is TRBV19, the J call TRBJ2-6; 11 bases agree with TRBD1. The CDR3 is made up of 17 amino acids. Per germline, CDR1 LNHDA and CDR2 SQIVND (reference sequence). V trimming: 5 bases; J trimming: 2 bases; junction bases outside the gene matches: 5. This CDR3 reads CASSLDRGLPGANVLTF. The DNA for the CDR3 is TGTGCCAGTAGTTTGGACAGGGGGCTTCCTGGGGCCAACGTCCTGACTTTC. The full variable domain, with the rest looked up from reference TRBV19 and TRBJ2-6, is DGGITQSPKYLFRKEGQNVTLSCEQNLNHDAMYWYRQDPGQGLRLIYYSQIVNDFQKGDIAEGYSVSREKKESFPLTVTSAQKNPTAFYLCASSLDRGLPGANVLTFGAGSRLTVL.

This clonotype was detected ten times or more. The V gene is TRBV12-3 or TRBV12-4, the J gene TRBJ2-3, with D perhaps TRBD2 (7 bases). The CDR3 covers 14 residues. The V and J ends lost 6 bases and 5 bases respectively, with 15 bases between them. The CDR3 region is CASSRTGGLDTQYF. CDR3 in DNA: TGTGCCAGCAGCCGTACGGGGGGCTTAGATACGCAGTATTTT.

As concerns this clonotype: One junction end does not reproduce the germline sequence, and a read error may be involved. The chain is built from TRBV30 and TRBJ1-1; D is undetermined. CDR3 length: 15 residues. From germline, CDR1 is GTSNPN and CDR2 SVGIG (reference sequence). The CDR3 DNA reads TGTGCCTGGACCAACACACAAGCCCGTGGCACTGAAGCTTCCTTT. Its translation: CAWTNTQARGTEASF.